This entry features one TCR beta chain sequence. This entry belongs to a study of control samples from healthy donors and cancer patients. The CDR3 covers 14 residues. V dropped 6 bases and J dropped 9; count of bases not matched to a gene: 11. Looked up from germline, CDR1 is KGHSH and CDR2 is LQKENI. Using immunoSEQ multiplex PCR, the repertoire was profiled, and TCRdb retains in-frame clones only, with some absent. The repertoire holds 100,000 to 150,000 clones, with approximately 93% as singletons. This receptor was obtained from a woman between 18 and 29 years old in good health. Sequencing was done on a sample of blood. V is TRBV18 and J is TRBJ1-5; 7 bases map to TRBD1. This CDR3 reads CASSPSGGGLPQHF. DNA for the CDR3: TGTGCCAGCTCCCCCAGCGGAGGGGGCCTGCCCCAGCATTTT.